One and the same sample provided the 5 T cell receptor beta chains below, sequenced in a study of human T cells and chemical hapten exposure. TCRdb reprocessed the RACE reads with MiXCR, giving one entry per CDR3 protein. Among about 92,000 distinct CDR3 sequences, roughly 10% were seen once, and the ten largest hold around 1%. Time point noted: patch test 3, about 24 weeks after DPC sensitization. This sample's treatment: therapeutic diphenylcyclopropenone sensitization with weekly scalp DPC. The source material was whole blood, sampled in connection with sensitization to the hapten diphenylcyclopropenone (DPC). Receptor source: a woman in her 30s with alopecia areata. Some clones in this sample may be carry-over from other donors' samples.

Ten or more counts support this clonotype. The rearrangement uses TRBV5-6 and TRBJ2-7, with D hard to call. Trimming left V 4 bases short and J 3 bases short, with 14 bases between. Germline V gene sequence: CDR1 SGHDT, CDR2 YYEEEE. The CDR3 length is 14 residues. As DNA, the CDR3 is TGTGCCAGCAGCCTGACTTTGGGGAACTACGAGCAGTACGTC. This codes for CASSLTLGNYEQYV.

This clonotype was observed at least ten times. This chain connects TRBV30 to TRBJ1-5; D is possibly TRBD1 (6 bases). V lost 0 bases and J 5 bases, leaving 11 bases between the germline ends. The length of the CDR3 is 14 residues. Germline assignment: CDR1 GTSNPN and CDR2 SVGIG (reference sequence). CDR3 bases: TGTGCCTGGAGTGTTTTGGGGGCACATCAGCCCCAGCATTTT. It specifies CAWSVLGAHQPQHF.

This clonotype was counted many times. V is TRBV30 and J is TRBJ2-5, with 9 bases matching TRBD1. Germline V gene sequence: CDR1 GTSNPN, CDR2 SVGIG (reference sequence). The ends lost 5 bases at V and 0 bases at J; junction bases unmatched: 4. The CDR3 runs to 14 residues. The CDR3 region is CAWGDRVNQETQYF. CDR3 DNA sequence: TGTGCCTGGGGGGACAGGGTGAACCAAGAGACCCAGTACTTC.

A few counts support this clonotype. V is TRBV5-1 and J is TRBJ2-5; no reliable D call. Germline-derived CDR1 and CDR2 are SGHRS and YFSETQ. The CDR3 extends over 15 amino acids. The germline V and J ends were trimmed by 0 bases and 0 bases, with 9 bases remaining between them. CDR3 coding DNA: TGCGCCAGCAGCTTGGGTACCAGCCACCAAGAGACCCAGTACTTC. This gives the protein CASSLGTSHQETQYF.

Only a few counts were recorded for this clonotype. The rearrangement links TRBV29-1 to TRBJ2-7; possible D gene TRBD2, 6 bases. V lost 4 bases and J 0 bases, leaving 13 bases between the germline ends. The CDR3 spans 14 residues. Germline CDR1 and CDR2: SQVTM and ANQGSEA. CDR3 region: CSVGTRGTSYEQYF. The CDR3 nucleotides read TGCAGCGTTGGGACCCGCGGGACCTCCTACGAGCAGTACTTC.